Below, 20 T cell receptor beta chains from the same sample are listed, as sequenced in a study of cytomegalovirus exposure and HLA in healthy donors. PCR was performed using 60 Vbeta and 13 Jbeta primers. Sequenced by immunoSEQ multiplex PCR; TCRdb stores in-frame clones only, minus some. This table holds approximately 150,000 clones, more than 70% found once. Sequencing was carried out using PBMCs. The receptors were sampled from a male donor in good health and CMV-seronegative.

The chain joins TRBV5-6 to TRBJ2-7; D is possibly TRBD2 (5 bases). Germline CDR1 SGHDT, CDR2 YYEEEE. The CDR3 has 12 residues. V was pared by 1 base and J by 5 bases, with 7 bases between. This CDR3 is CASSLYGDEQYF. The CDR3 DNA sequence: TGTGCCAGCAGCTTGTACGGGGACGAGCAGTACTTC.

In DNA form, the CDR3 reads TGTGCCAGCACCTTGCGGGGGCCAGTGGGTGAGCAGTTCTTC. Its translation: CASTLRGPVGEQFF. This chain uses TRBV6-5 with TRBJ2-1; weak D call: TRBD2 (7 bases). The CDR3 consists of 14 residues. In germline, CDR1 is MNHEY, CDR2 SVGAGI. V lost 7 bases to trimming and J lost 9 bases, with 19 bases between them.

J is TRBJ2-7 and V is TRBV2; 10 bases fit TRBD2. This CDR3 spans 14 amino acids. CDR1 SNHLY and CDR2 FYNNEI come from the germline V gene. V lost 7 bases, J lost 3 bases, and 6 bases stayed unmatched. The CDR3 DNA reads as TGTGCCAGCATTCGGGCTAGCGGGGGCTACGAGCAGTACTTC. Residues: CASIRASGGYEQYF. Filled out from reference TRBV2 and TRBJ2-7, the complete variable domain reads EPEVTQTPSHQVTQMGQEVILRCVPISNHLYFYWYRQILGQKVEFLVSFYNNEISEKSEIFDDQFSVERPDGSNFTLKIRSTKLEDSAMYFCASIRASGGYEQYFGPGTRLTVT.

The CDR3 reads CASSLLDREAGELFF. The CDR3 DNA is TGTGCCAGCAGTTTACTGGACAGGGAGGCCGGGGAGCTGTTTTTT. This chain joins TRBV28 and TRBJ2-2; 8 bases map to TRBD1. CDR3 length: 15 residues. V shed 2 bases and J 6 bases; nucleotides not matched to a gene: 5. Germline-derived CDR1 and CDR2 are MDHEN and SYDVKM.

The V call is TRBV5-1, the J call TRBJ2-3, with 8 bases lining up with TRBD2. The junction had 16 bases not matched to a gene; V was cut back by 0 bases and J by 7 bases. Germline V gives CDR1 SGHRS, CDR2 YFSETQ. This CDR3 has 18 residues. CDR3 bases: TGCGCCAGCAGCTTGGGCCCCGCCGGGGGGACTAGTCCCTATACGCAGTATTTT. Translating gives CASSLGPAGGTSPYTQYF.

A remark on this clone: At one end, the junction sequence differs from germline, possibly due to a read error. This sequence joins TRBV7-9 and TRBJ2-7, with 10 bases aligning to TRBD1. From germline, CDR1 is SEHNR and CDR2 FQNEAQ (reference sequence). The CDR3 totals 15 residues. The DNA of the CDR3 is TGTTCCAGCAGCTTCCCGGGACAGGGGCACCACGAGCAGTACTTC. Its translation is CSSSFPGQGHHEQYF.

This clone was counted between two and nine times. V usage is TRBV4-2 and J usage is TRBJ1-2, with D possibly matching TRBD1 (6 bases). Germline V CDR1 and CDR2: LGHNA, YNFKEQ. Trimming stripped 1 base from V and 0 bases from J, with 18 bases between. The CDR3 is made up of 18 amino acids. For the CDR3, the DNA is TGTGCCAGCAGCCAAGTAAAATCTTCCAGGGACACTAACTATGGCTACACCTTC. Protein product: CASSQVKSSRDTNYGYTF.

About this clone: The sample has other DNA sequences that encode this CDR3 too. This chain connects TRBV9 to TRBJ2-5, with 8 bases matching TRBD1. This CDR3 is 16 amino acids long. Germline values: CDR1 SGDLS, CDR2 YYNGEE. Trimming took 0 bases from V and 5 from J; bases not matched to a gene: 9. CDR3 sequence (DNA): TGTGCCAGCAGCGTAGCCAGGACAGGGATGGAGGAGACCCAGTACTTC. Translated, it gives CASSVARTGMEETQYF.

This clone has a handful of counts. The chain is built from TRBV9 and TRBJ2-3; D perhaps matches TRBD1 (5 bases). CDR3 length: 15 residues. The germline V gene has CDR1 SGDLS and CDR2 YYNGEE. The ends were cut back, 0 bases at V and 3 bases at J, with 11 bases in the middle. CDR3 nucleotide sequence: TGTGCCAGCAGCGTAGAAGGGGCTGCGACAGATACGCAGTATTTT. Translation: CASSVEGAATDTQYF.

The chain couples TRBV2 to TRBJ1-1, with D possibly being TRBD1 (5 bases). CDR3 size: 14 residues. Trimming cost V 5 bases and J 1 base, with 11 bases left between them. The germline CDR1 and CDR2 sequences are SNHLY and FYNNEI. The CDR3 bases are TGTGCCAGCAGTTCTTTAACAGGGAACACTGAAGCTTTCTTT. Amino acid sequence: CASSSLTGNTEAFF.

This chain joins TRBV7-9 and TRBJ2-2, with 7 positions matching TRBD1. Germline CDR1 SEHNR, CDR2 FQNEAQ (reference sequence). There are 16 residues in the CDR3. The trim removed 2 bases at V and 4 bases at J, leaving 7 bases unmatched. The CDR3 sequence: CASSLRGGQGTGELFF. CDR3 DNA sequence: TGTGCCAGCAGCTTAAGAGGGGGCCAGGGCACCGGGGAGCTGTTTTTT.

This chain links TRBV5-1 with TRBJ2-2; TRBD2 might be the D (6 bases). The CDR3 length is 15 residues. V dropped 4 bases and J dropped 8 bases, with 18 bases sitting between them. Germline V lookup: CDR1 SGHRS, CDR2 YFSETQ. The CDR3 spells CASSPGLTQAGELFF. CDR3 in DNA: TGCGCCAGCAGCCCTGGACTAACGCAGGCGGGGGAGCTGTTTTTT.

This clone was observed a handful of times. CDR3 protein: CASSGATLSTLHF. CDR3 nucleotides: TGTGCCAGCAGTGGGGCCACGTTGAGTACCCTCCACTTT. V and J are TRBV25-1 and TRBJ1-6; D ambiguous. The V gene's germline CDR1 is MGHDK and CDR2 SYGVNS. This CDR3 has 13 amino acids. The V and J ends lost 4 bases and 14 bases respectively, with 15 bases between them.

This clone was found a few times. The rearrangement uses TRBV6-1 and TRBJ1-1; TRBD1 might be the D (6 bases). Germline V gives CDR1 MNHNS, CDR2 SASEGT. Trimming shortened V by 6 bases and J by 1 base, and 15 bases separated the two germline ends. The CDR3 has 15 amino acids. For the CDR3, the DNA is TGTGCCAGCAGCCACCCCCAGGGGTGGAACACTGAAGCTTTCTTT. Its translation: CASSHPQGWNTEAFF.

This clone has just one count. The chain recombines TRBV9 with TRBJ2-5, with TRBD1 as a possible D gene (6 bases). Deletions cut 3 bases from V and 3 bases from J, with 18 bases between. The germline CDR1 and CDR2 sequences are SGDLS and YYNGEE. There are 16 residues in the CDR3. CDR3 sequence (DNA): TGTGCCAGCAGCGCCTTTAAACAGGGAAGGGAAGAGACCCAGTACTTC. Translating gives CASSAFKQGREETQYF.

The J gene is TRBJ2-3, the V gene TRBV7-2; no definite D call. Germline V CDR1 and CDR2: SGHTA, FQGNSA. V dropped 2 bases and J dropped 0 bases, with 15 bases sitting between them. The CDR3 loop spans 17 amino acids. In DNA, the CDR3 is TGTGCCAGCAGCTTAACTTCTTTGGGCTATAGCACAGATACGCAGTATTTT. Its translation is CASSLTSLGYSTDTQYF.

The gene calls are TRBV5-1 and TRBJ1-1; D perhaps matches TRBD1 (6 bases). The CDR3 totals 13 residues. Trimming took 0 bases from V and 8 from J, leaving 11 bases between them. Germline V gene lookup returns CDR1 SGHRS and CDR2 YFSETQ. CDR3 sequence reads: CASSLEGEAEAFF. CDR3 nucleotide sequence: TGCGCCAGCAGCTTGGAGGGGGAAGCCGAAGCTTTCTTT.

This clone was found a few times. V gene TRBV11-3 combines with J gene TRBJ2-1; 7 positions match TRBD1. The CDR3 has 14 amino acids. V trimming: 3 bases; J trimming: 9 bases; junction bases outside the gene matches: 8. The germline V gene encodes CDR1 SGHNT and CDR2 YENEEA. The CDR3 DNA follows: TGTGCCAGCAGCTTCTCCGGGACAGAGACTGAGCAGTTCTTC. Translated, it gives CASSFSGTETEQFF.

The V gene is TRBV27, the J gene TRBJ1-1; no firm D call. V was trimmed by 2 bases and J by 0 bases, leaving 13 bases between them. The length of the CDR3 is 16 residues. Germline V lookup: CDR1 MNHEY, CDR2 SMNVEV (reference sequence). The CDR3 nucleotides read TGTGCCAGCAGTTTAGGGCCGCTATTTCTGAACACTGAAGCTTTCTTT. Amino acid sequence: CASSLGPLFLNTEAFF.

V usage is TRBV9 and J usage is TRBJ1-2, with a tentative D call TRBD1 (5 bases). Per the germline V gene, CDR1 is SGDLS and CDR2 is YYNGEE. The CDR3 loop spans 15 amino acids. V was shortened by 4 bases and J by 0 bases, with 13 bases between the two germline ends. CDR3 sequence: CASSPTGAPNYGYTF. Here the CDR3 DNA reads TGTGCCAGCAGCCCAACAGGAGCTCCTAACTATGGCTACACCTTC. The full variable domain, rest sourced from reference TRBV9 and TRBJ1-2, is DSGVTQTPKHLITATGQRVTLRCSPRSGDLSVYWYQQSLDQGLQFLIQYYNGEERAKGNILERFSAQQFPDLHSELNLSSLELGDSALYFCASSPTGAPNYGYTFGSGTRLTVV.